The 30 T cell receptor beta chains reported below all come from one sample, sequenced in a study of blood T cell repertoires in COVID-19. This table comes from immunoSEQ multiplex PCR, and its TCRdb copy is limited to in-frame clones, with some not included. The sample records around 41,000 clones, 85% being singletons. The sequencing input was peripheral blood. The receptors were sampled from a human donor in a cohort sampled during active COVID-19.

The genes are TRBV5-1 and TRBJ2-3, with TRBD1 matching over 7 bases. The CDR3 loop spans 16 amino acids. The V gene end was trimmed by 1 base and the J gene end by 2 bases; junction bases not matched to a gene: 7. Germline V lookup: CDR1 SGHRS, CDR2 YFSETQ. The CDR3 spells CASSLTRQGATDTQYF. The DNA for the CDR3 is TGCGCCAGCAGCTTGACCCGACAGGGCGCCACAGATACGCAGTATTTT.

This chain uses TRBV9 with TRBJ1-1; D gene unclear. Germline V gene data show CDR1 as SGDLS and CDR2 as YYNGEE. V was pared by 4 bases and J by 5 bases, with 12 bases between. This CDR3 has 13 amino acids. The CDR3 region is CASSRERMTEAFF. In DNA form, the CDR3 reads TGTGCCAGCAGCCGGGAGAGGATGACTGAAGCTTTCTTT.

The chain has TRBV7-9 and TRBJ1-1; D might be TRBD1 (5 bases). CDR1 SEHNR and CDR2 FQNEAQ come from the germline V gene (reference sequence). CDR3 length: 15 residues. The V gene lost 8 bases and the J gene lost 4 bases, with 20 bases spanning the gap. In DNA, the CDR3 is TGTGCCAGCGGTTTGGGGCGGGGTATTGGCACTGAAGCTTTCTTT. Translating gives CASGLGRGIGTEAFF.

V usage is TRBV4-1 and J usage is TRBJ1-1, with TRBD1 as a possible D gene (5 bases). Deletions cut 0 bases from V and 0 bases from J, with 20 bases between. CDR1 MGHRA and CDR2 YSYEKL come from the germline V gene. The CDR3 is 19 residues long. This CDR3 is CASSQEEGIQSYMNTEAFF. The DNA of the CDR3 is TGCGCCAGCAGCCAAGAGGAGGGGATCCAATCTTACATGAACACTGAAGCTTTCTTT.

This CDR3 is CASSSSESYNEQFF. The CDR3 DNA reads TGTGCCAGCAGCTCCAGCGAATCCTACAATGAGCAGTTCTTC. The V and J genes are TRBV9 and TRBJ2-1; D unclear. From germline, CDR1 is SGDLS and CDR2 YYNGEE. Trimming cost V 4 bases and J 1 base, with 9 bases left between them. The length of the CDR3 is 14 residues. Full variable domain (missing parts from reference TRBV9 and TRBJ2-1): DSGVTQTPKHLITATGQRVTLRCSPRSGDLSVYWYQQSLDQGLQFLIQYYNGEERAKGNILERFSAQQFPDLHSELNLSSLELGDSALYFCASSSSESYNEQFFGPGTRLTVL.

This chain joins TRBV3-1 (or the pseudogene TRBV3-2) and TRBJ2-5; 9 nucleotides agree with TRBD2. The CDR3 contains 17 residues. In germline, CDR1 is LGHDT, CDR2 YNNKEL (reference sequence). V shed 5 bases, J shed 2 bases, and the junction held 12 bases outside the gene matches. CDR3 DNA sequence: TGTGCCAGCAGCGCCCGATGGCGCGGGGGGGGGCAAGAGACCCAGTACTTC. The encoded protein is CASSARWRGGGQETQYF.

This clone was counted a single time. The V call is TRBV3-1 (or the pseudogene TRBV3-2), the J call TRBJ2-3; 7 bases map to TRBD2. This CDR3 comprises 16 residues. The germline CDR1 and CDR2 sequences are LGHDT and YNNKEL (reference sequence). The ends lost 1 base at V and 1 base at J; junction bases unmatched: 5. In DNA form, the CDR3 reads TGTGCCAGCAGCCAAGTTAGCGGGCTCCGCACAGATACGCAGTATTTT. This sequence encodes CASSQVSGLRTDTQYF.

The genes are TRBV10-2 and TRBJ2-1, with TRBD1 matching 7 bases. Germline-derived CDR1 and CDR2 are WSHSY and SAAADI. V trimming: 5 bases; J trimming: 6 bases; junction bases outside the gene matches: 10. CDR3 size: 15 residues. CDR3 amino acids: CASSPTDRVGNEQFF. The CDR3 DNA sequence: TGCGCCAGCAGTCCAACCGACAGGGTAGGCAATGAGCAGTTCTTC.

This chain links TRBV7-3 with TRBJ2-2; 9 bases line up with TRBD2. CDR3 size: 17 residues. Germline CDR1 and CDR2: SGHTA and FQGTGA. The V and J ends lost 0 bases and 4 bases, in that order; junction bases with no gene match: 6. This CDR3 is CASSLTTSGILTGELFF. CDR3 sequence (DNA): TGTGCCAGCAGCTTAACGACTAGCGGTATTCTCACCGGGGAGCTGTTTTTT.

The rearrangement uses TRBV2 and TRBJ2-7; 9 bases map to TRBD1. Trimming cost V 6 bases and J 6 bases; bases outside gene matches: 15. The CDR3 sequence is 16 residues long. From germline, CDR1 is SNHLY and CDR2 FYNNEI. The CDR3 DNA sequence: TGTGCCAGCAGCGCAGGGGACAGGGAGGGAATCTCCGAGCAGTACTTC. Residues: CASSAGDREGISEQYF.

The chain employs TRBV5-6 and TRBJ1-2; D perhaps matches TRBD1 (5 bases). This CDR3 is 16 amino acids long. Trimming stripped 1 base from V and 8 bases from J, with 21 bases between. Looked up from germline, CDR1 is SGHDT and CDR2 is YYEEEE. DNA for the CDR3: TGTGCCAGCAGCTTGATCGGGCAGGGCGAACAAGGAGGCTACACCTTC. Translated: CASSLIGQGEQGGYTF.

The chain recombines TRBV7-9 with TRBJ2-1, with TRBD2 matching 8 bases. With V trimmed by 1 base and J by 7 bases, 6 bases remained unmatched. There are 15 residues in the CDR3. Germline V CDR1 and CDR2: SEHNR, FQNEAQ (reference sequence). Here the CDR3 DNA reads TGTGCCAGCAGCTTAGTTCCCCTAGCGGGTAATGAGCAGTTCTTC. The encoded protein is CASSLVPLAGNEQFF. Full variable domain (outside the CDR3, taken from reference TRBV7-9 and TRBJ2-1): DTGVSQNPRHKITKRGQNVTFRCDPISEHNRLYWYRQTLGQGPEFLTYFQNEAQLEKSRLLSDRFSAERPKGSFSTLEIQRTEQGDSAMYLCASSLVPLAGNEQFFGPGTRLTVL.

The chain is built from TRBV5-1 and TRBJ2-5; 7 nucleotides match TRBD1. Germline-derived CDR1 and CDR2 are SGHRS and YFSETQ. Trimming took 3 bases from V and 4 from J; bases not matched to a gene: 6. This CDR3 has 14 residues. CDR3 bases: TGCGCCAGCAGCTCAGTGACAGGGCGAGAGACCCAGTACTTC. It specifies CASSSVTGRETQYF.

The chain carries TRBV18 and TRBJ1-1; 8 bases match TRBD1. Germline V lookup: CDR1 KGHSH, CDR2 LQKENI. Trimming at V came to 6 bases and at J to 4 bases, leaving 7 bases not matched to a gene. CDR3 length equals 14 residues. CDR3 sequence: CASSPTGGLTEAFF. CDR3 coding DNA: TGTGCCAGCTCCCCAACAGGGGGACTCACTGAAGCTTTCTTT.

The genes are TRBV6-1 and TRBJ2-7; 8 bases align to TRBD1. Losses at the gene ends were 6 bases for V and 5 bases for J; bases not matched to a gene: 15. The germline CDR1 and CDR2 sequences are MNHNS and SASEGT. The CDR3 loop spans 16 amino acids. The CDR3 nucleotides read TGTGCCAGCAGGGAAACAGGGGGATGGCCTTCGGACGAGCAGTACTTC. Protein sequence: CASRETGGWPSDEQYF.

The CDR3 nucleotides are TGTGCCAGCAGCCACAGGACAGGGCTCTACAATGAGCAGTTCTTC. Encoded protein: CASSHRTGLYNEQFF. This sequence joins TRBV11-2 and TRBJ2-1, with 8 bases lining up with TRBD1. Germline CDR1 and CDR2: SGHAT and FQNNGV. The CDR3 length is 15 residues. Unmatched junction bases numbered 6, after V lost 5 bases and J lost 3 bases.

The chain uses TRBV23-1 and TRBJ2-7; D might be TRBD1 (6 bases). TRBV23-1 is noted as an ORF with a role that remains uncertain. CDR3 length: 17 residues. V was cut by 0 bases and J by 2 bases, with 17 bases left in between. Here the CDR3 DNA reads TGCGCCAGCAGTCAATCGCTGCCGGGACACCAGACCTACGAGCAGTACTTC. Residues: CASSQSLPGHQTYEQYF.

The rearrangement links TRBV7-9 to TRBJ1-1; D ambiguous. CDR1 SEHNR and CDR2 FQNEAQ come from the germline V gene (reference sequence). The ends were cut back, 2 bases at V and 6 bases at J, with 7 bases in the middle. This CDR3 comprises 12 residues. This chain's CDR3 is CASSLTWSEAFF. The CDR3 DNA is TGTGCCAGCAGCTTAACTTGGTCTGAAGCTTTCTTT. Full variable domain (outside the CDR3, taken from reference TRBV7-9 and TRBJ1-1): DTGVSQNPRHKITKRGQNVTFRCDPISEHNRLYWYRQTLGQGPEFLTYFQNEAQLEKSRLLSDRFSAERPKGSFSTLEIQRTEQGDSAMYLCASSLTWSEAFFGQGTRLTVV.

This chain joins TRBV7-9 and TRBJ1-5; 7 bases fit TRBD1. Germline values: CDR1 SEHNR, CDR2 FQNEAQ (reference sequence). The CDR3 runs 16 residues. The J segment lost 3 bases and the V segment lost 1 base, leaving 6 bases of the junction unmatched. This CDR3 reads CASSLGQGASNQPQHF. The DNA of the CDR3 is TGTGCCAGCAGCTTAGGACAGGGAGCCTCCAATCAGCCCCAGCATTTT.

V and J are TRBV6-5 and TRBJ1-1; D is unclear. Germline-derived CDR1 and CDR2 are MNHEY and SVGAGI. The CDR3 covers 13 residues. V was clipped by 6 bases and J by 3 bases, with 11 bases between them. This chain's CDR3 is CASRPRADTEAFF. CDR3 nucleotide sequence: TGTGCCAGCAGACCCCGCGCCGACACTGAAGCTTTCTTT.

The CDR3, as DNA: TGTGCCATCAGTGAAGGGACAGGGGCACCCGAGCAGTACTTC. Translation gives CAISEGTGAPEQYF. The chain combines TRBV10-3 with TRBJ2-7; 10 nucleotides line up with TRBD1. Germline assignment: CDR1 ENHRY and CDR2 SYGVKD. V was pared by 3 bases and J by 6 bases, with 5 bases of the junction left unmatched. The CDR3 runs 14 residues.

CDR3 residues: CASTPDSGQPQHF. The CDR3 region has the DNA TGTGCCAGCACCCCTGATAGCGGTCAGCCCCAGCATTTT. The V and J genes are TRBV2 and TRBJ1-5; D remains ambiguous. V lost 7 bases and J lost 6, with 13 bases in between. The CDR3 totals 13 residues. Per germline, CDR1 SNHLY and CDR2 FYNNEI.

For the CDR3, the DNA is TGCGCCAGCGGAGAGACCTCGTCACCCCTCCACTTT. This sequence encodes CASGETSSPLHF. The chain combines TRBV10-1 with TRBJ1-6; no clear D. The ends were cut back, 8 bases at V and 10 bases at J, with 12 bases in the middle. The CDR3 runs 12 residues. Germline CDR1 WNHNN, CDR2 SYGVQD (reference sequence).

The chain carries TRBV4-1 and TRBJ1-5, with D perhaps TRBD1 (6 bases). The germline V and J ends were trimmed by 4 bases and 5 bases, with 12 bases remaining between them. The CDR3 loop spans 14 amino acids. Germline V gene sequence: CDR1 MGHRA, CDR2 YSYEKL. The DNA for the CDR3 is TGCGCCAGCAGCCCCCGGGACAAAGATCAGCCCCAGCATTTT. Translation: CASSPRDKDQPQHF.

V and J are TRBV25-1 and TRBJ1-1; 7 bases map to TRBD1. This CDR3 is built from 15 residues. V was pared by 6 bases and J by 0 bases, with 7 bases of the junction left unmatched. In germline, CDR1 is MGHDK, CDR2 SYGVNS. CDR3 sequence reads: CASRTGTVMNTEAFF. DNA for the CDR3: TGTGCCAGCAGGACAGGGACGGTCATGAACACTGAAGCTTTCTTT.

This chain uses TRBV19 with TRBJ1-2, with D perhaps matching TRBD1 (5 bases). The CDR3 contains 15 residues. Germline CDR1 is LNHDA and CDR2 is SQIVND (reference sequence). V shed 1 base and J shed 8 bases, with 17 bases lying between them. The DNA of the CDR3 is TGTGCCAGTAGTATAGGGGGCGTCTCCCCGGGCGGCTACACCTTC. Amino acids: CASSIGGVSPGGYTF.

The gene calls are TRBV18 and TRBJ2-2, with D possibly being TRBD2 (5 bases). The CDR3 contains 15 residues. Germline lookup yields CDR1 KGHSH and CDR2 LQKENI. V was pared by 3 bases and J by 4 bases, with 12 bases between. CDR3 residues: CASSPAPAGTGELFF. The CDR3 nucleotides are TGTGCCAGCTCACCCGCGCCGGCGGGCACCGGGGAGCTGTTTTTT. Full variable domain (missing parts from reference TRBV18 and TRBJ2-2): NAGVMQNPRHLVRRRGQEARLRCSPMKGHSHVYWYRQLPEEGLKFMVYLQKENIIDESGMPKERFSAEFPKEGPSILRIQQVVRGDSAAYFCASSPAPAGTGELFFGEGSRLTVL.

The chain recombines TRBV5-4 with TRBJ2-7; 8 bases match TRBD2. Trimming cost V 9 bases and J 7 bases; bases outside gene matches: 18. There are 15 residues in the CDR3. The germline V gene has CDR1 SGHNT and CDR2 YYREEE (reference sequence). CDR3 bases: TGTGCCACGCGCCCGGCGGTGGCGGGGGGTGGTGAGCAGTACTTC. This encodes CATRPAVAGGGEQYF.

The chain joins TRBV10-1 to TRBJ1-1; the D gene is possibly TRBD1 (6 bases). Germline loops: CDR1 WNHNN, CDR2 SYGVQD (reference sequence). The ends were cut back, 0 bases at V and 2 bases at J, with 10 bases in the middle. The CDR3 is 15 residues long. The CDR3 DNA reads TGCGCCAGCAGTGAGTCCAAACAGGGTAACACTGAAGCTTTCTTT. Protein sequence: CASSESKQGNTEAFF.

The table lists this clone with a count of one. The DNA of the CDR3 is TGTGCCAGCAGTTCCCGACAGCCTAATCAGCCCCAGCATTTT. Its protein is CASSSRQPNQPQHF. The J gene is TRBJ1-5, the V gene TRBV6-5; maybe TRBD1 (5 bases). Trimming removed 4 bases from V and 4 bases from J, with 11 bases in between. The V gene's germline CDR1 is MNHEY and CDR2 SVGAGI. The CDR3 has 14 amino acids.